The 23 T cell receptor beta chains below all came from one sample that was sequenced in a study of T cell repertoires in cytomegalovirus infection. One entry per CDR3 protein, called by TCRdb with MiXCR from the reads. Seen here are about 110,000 distinct CDR3 sequences, under 50% observed once, and the top ten hold 65% to 75%. Antigen specificity for these receptors is unknown. The source material was CD8+ T cells from cultured PBMCs, sampled from culture after CMV antigen stimulation. All receptors derive from a human donor in good health (CMV status not recorded). Some clones in this sample may be carry-over from other donors' samples.

This clonotype was counted ten times or more. The chain recombines TRBV19 with TRBJ1-5; D remains ambiguous. Trimming removed 2 bases from V and 0 bases from J, with 8 bases in between. The CDR3 runs to 15 residues. CDR1 is LNHDA and CDR2 is SQIVND in the germline V gene (reference sequence). The CDR3 is CASSIYGISNQPQHF. CDR3 in DNA: TGTGCCAGTAGTATATATGGGATTAGCAATCAGCCCCAGCATTTT.

The chain recombines TRBV12-3 or TRBV12-4 with TRBJ2-1, with D possibly TRBD1 on 6 matching bases. The CDR3 runs 15 residues. V lost 2 bases, J lost 0 bases, and 8 bases lay in between. For the CDR3, the DNA is TGTGCCAGCAGTTTACGGACAGCCTCCTACAATGAGCAGTTCTTC. This sequence encodes CASSLRTASYNEQFF.

The chain carries TRBV5-6 and TRBJ2-1, with D perhaps being TRBD1 or TRBD2 (5 bases each). CDR1 is SGHDT, CDR2 YYEEEE, per germline. The ends were cut back, 4 bases at V and 7 bases at J, with 18 bases in the middle. The CDR3 spans 15 residues. The CDR3 loop reads CASSHRVAGTNEQFF. The CDR3 nucleotides are TGTGCCAGCAGCCATCGGGTGGCAGGGACGAATGAGCAGTTCTTC.

This clonotype was counted only a few times. This sequence joins TRBV12-3 or TRBV12-4 and TRBJ2-1; no definite D call. The CDR3 is 12 residues long. Deletions cut 4 bases from V and 6 bases from J, with 7 bases between. The CDR3, as DNA: TGTGCCAGCAGTTACCGTGCCAATGAGCAGTTCTTC. Residues: CASSYRANEQFF.

This clonotype was seen a few times. This chain connects TRBV7-6 to TRBJ1-2; the match to TRBD1 covers 11 bases. The CDR3 contains 16 residues. Germline loops: CDR1 SGHVS, CDR2 FNYEAQ. The junction had 5 bases not matched to a gene; V was cut back by 5 bases and J by 0 bases. The CDR3 region is CASSPRTGGANYGYTF. The CDR3 bases are TGTGCCAGCAGCCCGAGGACAGGGGGCGCTAACTATGGCTACACCTTC.

Only a few counts were recorded for this clonotype. The chain's CDR3 is CASSLFPRSSYNEQFF. CDR3 in DNA: TGTGCCAGCAGCTTATTCCCCCGGAGCTCCTACAATGAGCAGTTCTTC. This rearrangement joins TRBV7-2 to TRBJ2-1; D unclear. Trimming pared 2 bases from V and 0 bases from J, leaving 11 bases between. The germline CDR1 and CDR2 sequences are SGHTA and FQGNSA. CDR3 size: 16 residues.

This clonotype was counted between two and nine times. The chain is built from TRBV28 and TRBJ1-2, with 10 bases identical to TRBD1. There are 17 residues in the CDR3. The trim removed 1 base at V and 6 bases at J, leaving 11 bases unmatched. Germline V lookup: CDR1 MDHEN, CDR2 SYDVKM. In DNA form, the CDR3 reads TGTGCCAGCAGTTTATTCCTGGTGGGACAGGGGAAAAATGGCTACACCTTC. The encoded protein is CASSLFLVGQGKNGYTF.

This sequence joins TRBV11-2 and TRBJ2-1, with D hard to call. From germline, CDR1 is SGHAT and CDR2 FQNNGV. Trimming shortened V by 1 base and J by 6 bases, and 7 bases separated the two germline ends. CDR3 size: 13 residues. Here the CDR3 DNA reads TGTGCCAGCAGCTTAGGGGCGATCAATGAGCAGTTCTTC. This gives the protein CASSLGAINEQFF.

The chain joins TRBV6-5 to TRBJ2-1; 12 bases are shared with TRBD2. The V gene end was trimmed by 5 bases and the J gene end by 8 bases; junction bases not matched to a gene: 4. The germline CDR1 and CDR2 sequences are MNHEY and SVGAGI. The CDR3 has 14 amino acids. The CDR3 nucleotides read TGTGCCAGCAGTCTAGCGGGGGGGCTTCATGAGCAGTTCTTC. Its translation: CASSLAGGLHEQFF.

V is TRBV11-3 and J is TRBJ2-7, with D perhaps matching TRBD1 (6 bases). V was cut by 4 bases and J by 2 bases, with 12 bases left in between. Germline V CDR1 and CDR2: SGHNT, YENEEA. The CDR3 is 14 amino acids. CDR3 loop: CASSSNRVPYEQYF. The CDR3 DNA is TGTGCCAGCAGCTCAAACAGGGTGCCCTACGAGCAGTACTTC. Full variable domain (remainder filled in from reference TRBV11-3 and TRBJ2-7): EAGVVQSPRYKIIEKKQPVAFWCNPISGHNTLYWYLQNLGQGPELLIRYENEEAVDDSQLPKDRFSAERLKGVDSTLKIQPAELGDSAVYLCASSSNRVPYEQYFGPGTRLTVT.

DNA of the CDR3: TGTGCCAGCAGCTCCGGCCGAAGCTCTGGAAACACCATATATTTT. Protein: CASSSGRSSGNTIYF. V is TRBV5-6 and J is TRBJ1-3; no reliable D call. The V gene's germline CDR1 is SGHDT and CDR2 YYEEEE. CDR3 size: 15 residues. Trimming pared 3 bases from V and 0 bases from J, leaving 10 bases between.

This clonotype was recorded at least ten times. V usage is TRBV6-2 or TRBV6-3 and J usage is TRBJ2-2; TRBD2 matches at 11 bases. The length of the CDR3 is 17 residues. Germline V gives CDR1 MNHEY, CDR2 SVGEGT. V lost 2 bases to trimming and J lost 4 bases; unmatched junction nucleotides: 6. CDR3 nucleotide sequence: TGTGCCAGCAGTTACACGGCCCTAGCGGGGGGCACCGGGGAGCTGTTTTTT. It is translated as CASSYTALAGGTGELFF.

Ten or more counts support this clonotype. The rearrangement uses TRBV7-8 and TRBJ1-1, with TRBD1 as a possible D gene (6 bases). The CDR3 extends over 14 amino acids. The ends were cut back, 4 bases at V and 4 bases at J, with 13 bases in the middle. The germline V gene encodes CDR1 SGHVS and CDR2 FQNEAQ. The DNA of the CDR3 is TGTGCCAGCAGCTGGGGAGCCAGGGGCACTGAAGCTTTCTTT. Translating gives CASSWGARGTEAFF.

The chain links TRBV6-5 to TRBJ1-1; D is ambiguous. The CDR3 spans 13 residues. The V gene lost 5 bases and the J gene lost 5 bases, with 12 bases spanning the gap. Germline V gene data show CDR1 as MNHEY and CDR2 as SVGAGI. The CDR3 here is CASSTSLGTEAFF. Here the CDR3 DNA reads TGTGCCAGCAGTACCTCACTTGGGACTGAAGCTTTCTTT.

Here the CDR3 DNA reads TGTGCCAGCAGTTTAGGGACACGTGAAGCTTTCTTT. As protein: CASSLGTREAFF. The gene calls are TRBV12-3 or TRBV12-4 and TRBJ1-1, with D perhaps matching TRBD1 (5 bases). V lost 1 base and J lost 7, with 7 bases in between. This CDR3 is built from 12 residues.

This clonotype came up a few times. The chain employs TRBV15 and TRBJ2-5; D might be TRBD1 (6 bases). Germline V gene sequence: CDR1 LNHNV, CDR2 YYDKDF (reference sequence). The germline V and J ends were trimmed by 4 bases and 5 bases, with 14 bases remaining between them. This CDR3 has 14 amino acids. CDR3 loop: CATSISRGGETQYF. CDR3 in DNA: TGTGCCACCAGCATATCCAGGGGTGGCGAGACCCAGTACTTC.

This clonotype was seen just once. This rearrangement joins TRBV2 to TRBJ2-7; D gene ambiguous. CDR1 and CDR2 from the germline V gene are SNHLY and FYNNEI. V lost 7 bases and J lost 3, with 10 bases in between. The CDR3 runs to 12 residues. Here the CDR3 reads CASTLESYEQYF. CDR3 nucleotide sequence: TGTGCCAGCACTCTCGAGAGCTACGAGCAGTACTTC.

The CDR3 loop reads CASSVMVPYEQYF. The DNA for the CDR3 is TGTGCCAGCAGTGTTATGGTACCCTACGAGCAGTACTTC. The gene calls are TRBV2 and TRBJ2-7; D is unresolved. CDR1 is SNHLY and CDR2 is FYNNEI in the germline V gene. The CDR3 extends over 13 amino acids. Between the trimmed V and J ends, which lost 4 bases and 2 bases, there was a span of 9 bases. Variable domain in full (rest from reference TRBV2 and TRBJ2-7): EPEVTQTPSHQVTQMGQEVILRCVPISNHLYFYWYRQILGQKVEFLVSFYNNEISEKSEIFDDQFSVERPDGSNFTLKIRSTKLEDSAMYFCASSVMVPYEQYFGPGTRLTVT.

The chain joins TRBV4-1 to TRBJ2-1; D call uncertain. V dropped 0 bases and J dropped 3 bases, with 3 bases sitting between them. CDR1 and CDR2 from the germline V gene are MGHRA and YSYEKL. The CDR3 contains 13 residues. CDR3: CASSQEDYNEQFF. The CDR3 bases are TGCGCCAGCAGCCAAGAAGACTACAATGAGCAGTTCTTC.

J is TRBJ2-1 and V is TRBV28; D possibly corresponds to TRBD2 (6 bases). Per the germline V gene, CDR1 is MDHEN and CDR2 is SYDVKM. The CDR3 covers 16 residues. Trimming pared 3 bases from V and 0 bases from J, leaving 12 bases between. The DNA of the CDR3 is TGTGCCAGCAGTTTCCCCGCCGGGGGCTCCTACAATGAGCAGTTCTTC. This sequence encodes CASSFPAGGSYNEQFF.

The V call is TRBV19, the J call TRBJ1-2, with D unclear. The CDR3 runs to 15 residues. Between the trimmed V and J ends, which lost 2 bases and 2 bases, there was a span of 12 bases. Germline values: CDR1 LNHDA, CDR2 SQIVND (reference sequence). Here the CDR3 reads CASSIRPEPNYGYTF. The CDR3 nucleotides are TGTGCCAGTAGTATAAGGCCGGAACCCAACTATGGCTACACCTTC.

This chain uses TRBV4-1 with TRBJ2-7; perhaps TRBD1 as D (6 bases). Germline-derived CDR1 and CDR2 are MGHRA and YSYEKL. Trimming cost V 0 bases and J 0 bases, with 12 bases left between them. There are 16 residues in the CDR3. The CDR3 DNA reads as TGCGCCAGCAGCCAAGATTCAGGGGCCTACTCCTACGAGCAGTACTTC. Amino acid sequence: CASSQDSGAYSYEQYF.

The chain couples TRBV7-6 to TRBJ1-1; D remains ambiguous. The CDR3 totals 15 residues. The V end lost 7 bases, the J end lost 1 base, and 16 bases lay between the germline ends. Germline values: CDR1 SGHVS, CDR2 FNYEAQ. The CDR3 bases are TGTGCCAGCACCCTTGACGGTGCGGGGAACACTGAAGCTTTCTTT. Translating gives CASTLDGAGNTEAFF.